Listed below are T cell receptor beta chains from one sample, sequenced in a study of technical replicates of blood from a few donors. Data came from immunoSEQ multiplex PCR; TCRdb stores just in-frame clones and leaves some out. The table includes tens of thousands of clones, about 87% detected once. Input material: PBMCs. The source is a human donor in good health. Some clones in this sample may be carry-over from other donors' samples. Both conserved end residues are part of each CDR3. D genes are given only for firm matches.

j_gene: TRBJ1-1; v_gene: TRBV7-9; d_gene: TRBD1; CDR3aa: CASSPGTGTYDTEAFF
j_gene: TRBJ2-7; v_gene: TRBV7-2; d_gene: TRBD2; CDR3aa: CASSLEAGGPYEQYF
j_gene: TRBJ1-3; v_gene: TRBV4-2; d_gene: .; CDR3aa: CASSLFGGLEGNTIYF
j_gene: TRBJ2-5; v_gene: TRBV6-5; d_gene: .; CDR3aa: CASSYSSGETQYF
j_gene: TRBJ1-1; v_gene: TRBV30; d_gene: .; CDR3aa: CAQEAVNTEAFF
j_gene: TRBJ1-1; v_gene: TRBV30; d_gene: TRBD1; CDR3aa: CAWSGDRNTEAFF
j_gene: TRBJ2-5; v_gene: TRBV7-2; d_gene: .; CDR3aa: CASSLGSGPGTQYF
j_gene: TRBJ1-6; v_gene: TRBV5-4; d_gene: .; CDR3aa: CASSRLGGSSYNSPLHF
j_gene: TRBJ2-3; v_gene: TRBV9; d_gene: .; CDR3aa: CASSVLPGTDTQYF
j_gene: TRBJ2-7; v_gene: TRBV10-1; d_gene: .; CDR3aa: CASSESRDNYYEQYF
j_gene: TRBJ1-1; v_gene: TRBV9; d_gene: .; CDR3aa: CASSVRTVPGTEAFF